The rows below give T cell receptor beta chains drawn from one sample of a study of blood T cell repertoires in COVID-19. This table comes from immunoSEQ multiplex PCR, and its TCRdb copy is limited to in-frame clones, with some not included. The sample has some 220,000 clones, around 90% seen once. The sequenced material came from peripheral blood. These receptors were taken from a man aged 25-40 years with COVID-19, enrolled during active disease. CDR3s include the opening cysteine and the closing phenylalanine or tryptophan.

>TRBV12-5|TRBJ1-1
CASGLFGGRTEAFF
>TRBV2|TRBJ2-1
CASRTDRVGNEQFF
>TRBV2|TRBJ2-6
CASGGTYGANVLTF
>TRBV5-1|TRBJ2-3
CASSPGGLPSTDTQYF
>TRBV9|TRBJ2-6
CASSVVSGGSGANVLTF
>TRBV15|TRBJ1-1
CATSRGAGGAGRYMNTEAFF
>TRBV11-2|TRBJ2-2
CASSPTPRQTPLNTGELFF
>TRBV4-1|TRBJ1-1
CASSQAVNTEAFF
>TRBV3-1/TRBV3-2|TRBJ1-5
CASSDGQASGQPQHF
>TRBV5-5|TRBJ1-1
CASSPQTQNTEAFF
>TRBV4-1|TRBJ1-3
CASSQVRQGSGNTIYF
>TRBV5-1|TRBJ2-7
CASSPGLVNYEQYF
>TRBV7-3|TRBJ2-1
CASSSQGFYNEQFF
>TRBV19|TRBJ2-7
CASRPPGADEQYF
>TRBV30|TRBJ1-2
CAWASRMGQSGYTF
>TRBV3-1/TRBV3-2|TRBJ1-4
CASSQGATSTNEKLFF
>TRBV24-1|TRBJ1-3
CATSDLVADRASGNTIYF
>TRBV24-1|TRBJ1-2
CATSDSRMQGGYTF
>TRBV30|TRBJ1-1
CAWRDRGRTEAFF
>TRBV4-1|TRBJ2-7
CASSLTSGDYEQYF
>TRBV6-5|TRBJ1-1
CASSYEGAANTEAFF
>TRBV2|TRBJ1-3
CASSESNRVGNTIYF
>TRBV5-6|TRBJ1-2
CASSLGTGGILDYGYTF
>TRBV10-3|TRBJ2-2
CAIRPTPKGNDTGELFF
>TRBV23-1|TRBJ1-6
CASSQGDRSLYSPLHF
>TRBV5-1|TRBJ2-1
CASSRKRGGGNEQFF
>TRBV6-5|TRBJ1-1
CASSYSQLNTEAFF
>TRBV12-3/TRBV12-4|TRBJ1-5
CASSLIRGQPQHF
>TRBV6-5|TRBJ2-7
CASTMVRGGYEQYF
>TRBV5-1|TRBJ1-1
CASSFFGGSGEAFF
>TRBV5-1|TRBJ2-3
CASSLMGQGNTDTQYF
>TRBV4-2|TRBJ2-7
CASSQDPGGEQYF
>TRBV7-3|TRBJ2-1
CASSSRVYNEQFF
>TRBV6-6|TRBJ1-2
CASSYPTYGYTF
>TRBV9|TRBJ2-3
CASSVGAGGKDTQYF
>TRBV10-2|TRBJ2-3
CASSEGFSGGVDTDTQYF
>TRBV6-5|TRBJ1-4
CASSNQGASFEKLFF
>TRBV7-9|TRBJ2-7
CASSPPERGYEQYF
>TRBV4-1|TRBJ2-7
CASSRTDSSYEQYF
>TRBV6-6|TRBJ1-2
CASSYEGFDRDKGTF
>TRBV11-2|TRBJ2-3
CASSLASSGAGPDTQYF
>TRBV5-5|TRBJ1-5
CASSSYRGNDQPQHF
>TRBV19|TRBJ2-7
CASRRSTSGGNYEQYF
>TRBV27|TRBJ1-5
CASSLRGTGNQPQHF
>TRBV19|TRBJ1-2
CASTEGYRGYGYTF
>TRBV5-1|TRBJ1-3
CASSLTLSSGNTIYF
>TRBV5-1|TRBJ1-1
CASSSLIGKRGDEAFF
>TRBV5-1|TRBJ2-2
CASSQGTGELFF
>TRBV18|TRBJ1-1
CASSPQENTEAFF
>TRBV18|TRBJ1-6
CASSPETGYSPLHF
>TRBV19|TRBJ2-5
CASSIPGQGEETQYF
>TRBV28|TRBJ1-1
CASSQSYEAFF
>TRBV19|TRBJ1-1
CASMGPIRDRGQNTEAFF